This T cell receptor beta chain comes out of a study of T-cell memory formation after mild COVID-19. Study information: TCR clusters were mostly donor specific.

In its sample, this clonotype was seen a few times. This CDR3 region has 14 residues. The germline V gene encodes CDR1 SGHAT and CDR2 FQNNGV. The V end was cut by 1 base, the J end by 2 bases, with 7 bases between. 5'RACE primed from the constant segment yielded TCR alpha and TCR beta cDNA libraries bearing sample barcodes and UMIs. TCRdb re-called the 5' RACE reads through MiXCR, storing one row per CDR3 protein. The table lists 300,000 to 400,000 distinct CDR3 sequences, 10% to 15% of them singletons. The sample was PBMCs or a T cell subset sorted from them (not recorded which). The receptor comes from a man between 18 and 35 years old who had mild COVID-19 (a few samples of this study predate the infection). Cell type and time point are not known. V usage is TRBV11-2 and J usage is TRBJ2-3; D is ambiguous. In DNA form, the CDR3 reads TGTGCCAGCAGCTTAGTGTCTGTCACAGATACGCAGTATTTT. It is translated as CASSLVSVTDTQYF. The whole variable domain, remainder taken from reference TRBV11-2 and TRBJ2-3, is EAGVAQSPRYKIIEKRQSVAFWCNPISGHATLYWYQQILGQGPKLLIQFQNNGVVDDSQLPKDRFSAERLKGVDSTLKIQPAKLEDSAVYLCASSLVSVTDTQYFGPGTRLTVL.